Presented here are 15 T cell receptor beta chains from one specimen sequenced in a study of T cells in women clearing cervical HPV infection. Using immunoSEQ multiplex PCR, the repertoire was profiled, and TCRdb retains in-frame clones only, with some absent. The sample totals about 31,000 clones; its top ten clones hold 3.1%. The sample consisted of blood buffy coat. These receptors originate from a woman aged 18 to 75 with a cervical HPV16 infection that either progressed to CIN3+ or cleared (not recorded which).

Points on this clone: The read gets to within 3 residues of the CDR3 end, and the germline J gene fills in the rest. The chain is built from TRBV7-9 and TRBJ1-5; D perhaps matches TRBD1 (5 bases). The CDR3 has 14 residues. Between the trimmed V and J ends, which lost 2 bases and 3 bases, there was a span of 8 bases. Germline V gives CDR1 SEHNR, CDR2 FQNEAQ (reference sequence). The covered CDR3 bases are TGTGCCAGCAGCTTAAGCAGGGACAATCAGCCC. Residues: CASSLSRDNQP. The complete CDR3 sequence is CASSLSRDNQPQHF.

On this clone: The sequenced fragment ends 3 residues before the CDR3 boundary, so the rest is inferred from the germline J gene. The chain links TRBV29-1 to TRBJ1-2; D uncertain. Germline values: CDR1 SQVTM, CDR2 ANQGSEA. This CDR3 is built from 14 residues. The CDR3 reads CSVEGQRSYNDYTF. The CDR3 DNA, read in part, is TGCAGCGTTGAAGGTCAGCGCTCCTACAATGAC.

As to this clone: The junction departs from the called germline gene at one end, perhaps through a read error. The read stops 3 residues short of the end of the CDR3; the missing end is completed from the germline J gene. V is TRBV11-2 and J is TRBJ1-3; D gene unclear. The CDR3 consists of 12 residues. CDR1 is SGHAT and CDR2 is FQNNGV in the germline V gene. CDR3 loop: CASSLFGDTIYF. CDR3 DNA, as far as it was read: TGTGCCAGCAGCTTATTTGGAGACACG.

Comments on this clone: The read halts 3 residues ahead of the CDR3 end, with the missing end drawn from the germline J gene. The chain is built from TRBV6-1 and TRBJ1-2; D is ambiguous. CDR1 and CDR2 (germline): MNHNS, SASEGT. The length of the CDR3 is 14 residues. CDR3: CASSEPLRLGGYTF. CDR3 bases read: TGTGCCAGCAGTGAACCCCTCCGTCTAGGCGGC.

Comments on this clone: The read ends 3 residues early relative to the CDR3; the germline J gene fills the gap. The V and J genes are TRBV5-6 and TRBJ1-2, with 8 bases matching TRBD1. With V trimmed by 4 bases and J by 2 bases, 7 bases remained unmatched. The CDR3 runs to 15 residues. In germline, CDR1 is SGHDT, CDR2 YYEEEE. The sequenced part of the CDR3 DNA is TGTGCCAGCAGCCCGATGGACAGGGAGAACTATGGC. It codes for CASSPMDRENYG. The entire CDR3 protein is CASSPMDRENYGYTF.

Concerning this clone itself: Read data end 3 residues before the CDR3 end; the end is taken from the germline J gene. The chain has TRBV12-3 or TRBV12-4 and TRBJ2-3, with 11 bases lining up with TRBD2. The CDR3 contains 14 residues. Trimming removed 6 bases from V and 6 bases from J; junction bases left unmatched: 5. The CDR3 is CASRQLAGVDTQYF. Partial CDR3 DNA: TGTGCCAGCAGGCAACTAGCGGGGGTGGATACG.

Partial CDR3 DNA: TGTGCCAGCAGCTTTGGCCAGGGTCAATCCTACGAG. Amino acid sequence: CASSFGQGQSYE. The CDR3 in full is CASSFGQGQSYEQYF. The gene calls are TRBV11-2 and TRBJ2-7; D is possibly TRBD1 (5 bases). The read ends 3 residues shy of where the CDR3 ends; the end is completed using the germline J gene. The germline CDR1 and CDR2 sequences are SGHAT and FQNNGV. The V and J ends lost 3 bases and 1 base respectively, with 13 bases between them. The CDR3 is 15 amino acids.

As for this clone: The CDR3 extends 3 residues past the end of the read, so its final part is completed from the germline J gene. This sequence joins TRBV2 and TRBJ2-2; D possibly corresponds to TRBD2 (5 bases). Per the germline V gene, CDR1 is SNHLY and CDR2 is FYNNEI. The ends were cut back, 2 bases at V and 5 bases at J, with 12 bases in the middle. The CDR3 is made up of 15 amino acids. The CDR3 protein is CASSEYGRGTGELFF. The sequenced CDR3 bases are TGTGCCAGCAGTGAATATGGCCGAGGGACCGGGGAG. The entire variable domain, with the rest obtained from reference TRBV2 and TRBJ2-2, is as follows: EPEVTQTPSHQVTQMGQEVILRCVPISNHLYFYWYRQILGQKVEFLVSFYNNEISEKSEIFDDQFSVERPDGSNFTLKIRSTKLEDSAMYFCASSEYGRGTGELFFGEGSRLTVL.

Turning to this clone: From the germline J gene comes the end of the CDR3, since the read stops 3 residues before it. This chain uses TRBV19 with TRBJ1-5; no reliable D call. Trimming pared 5 bases from V and 7 bases from J, leaving 12 bases between. The CDR3 extends over 13 amino acids. Germline-derived CDR1 and CDR2 are LNHDA and SQIVND (reference sequence). The CDR3 loop is CASSFNSGQPQHF. CDR3 DNA (partial): TGTGCCAGTAGTTTCAACAGCGGCCAGCCC.

A word on this clone: The sequence runs out 3 residues before the end of the CDR3; the remainder is reconstructed from the germline J gene. The V gene is TRBV6-2 or TRBV6-3, the J gene TRBJ1-5; D gene uncertain. The ends were cut back, 11 bases at V and 0 bases at J, with 8 bases in the middle. This CDR3 is built from 12 residues. Per germline, CDR1 MNHEY and CDR2 SVGEGT. CDR3 in amino acids: CAVGDSNQPQHF. The part of the CDR3 DNA that was read is TGTGCCGTCGGGGATAGCAATCAGCCC.

Comment on this clone: The sequence runs out 3 residues before the end of the CDR3; the remainder is reconstructed from the germline J gene. This chain connects TRBV5-1 to TRBJ2-1, with 7 bases that match TRBD1. With 3 bases clipped from V and 0 bases from J, the junction kept 9 bases outside the gene matches. Per the germline V gene, CDR1 is SGHRS and CDR2 is YFSETQ. CDR3 length: 17 residues. The CDR3 DNA, read in part, is TGCGCCAGCAGCTATTATCCGGGACAGAGCTCCTACAATGAG. Its translation is CASSYYPGQSSYNE. The CDR3 in its entirety is CASSYYPGQSSYNEQFF.

As to this clone: Coverage ceases 3 residues before the CDR3 finishes, and the germline J gene fills in the end. The genes are TRBV5-1 and TRBJ1-1, with D unclear. CDR1 and CDR2 from the germline V gene are SGHRS and YFSETQ. The CDR3 extends over 15 amino acids. Trimming removed 4 bases from V and 0 bases from J, with 13 bases in between. CDR3 protein: CASSPLANMNTEAFF. The CDR3 DNA, read in part, is TGCGCCAGCAGCCCCCTCGCAAACATGAACACTGAA.

As to this clone: The CDR3 end lies 3 residues beyond the end of the read and is filled in from the germline J gene. The chain is built from TRBV15 and TRBJ2-6, with a tentative D call TRBD1 (6 bases). CDR1 is LNHNV, CDR2 YYDKDF, per germline (reference sequence). The V gene lost 2 bases and the J gene lost 2 bases, with 10 bases spanning the gap. The CDR3 is made up of 16 amino acids. CDR3 bases read: TGTGCCACCAGCAGATCCCGACAGGCTGGGGCCAACGTC. Its protein product is CATSRSRQAGANV. The whole CDR3 reads CATSRSRQAGANVLTF.

On this clone itself: The read ends 3 residues early relative to the CDR3; the germline J gene fills the gap. The chain has TRBV5-1 and TRBJ1-4; TRBD1 agrees at 8 bases. The germline V gene encodes CDR1 SGHRS and CDR2 YFSETQ. The CDR3 totals 15 residues. Trimming cost V 0 bases and J 4 bases; bases outside gene matches: 2. The part of the CDR3 DNA that was read is TGCGCCAGCAGCTTGGGGACAGGGAGTAATGAAAAA. Translating gives CASSLGTGSNEK. The full CDR3 protein is CASSLGTGSNEKLFF.

On this clone itself: One junction end does not reproduce the germline sequence, and a read error may be involved. The read is 3 residues too short to cover the CDR3 end, so that end is filled in from the germline J gene. The same CDR3 is also encoded by other DNA sequences in this sample. The chain is built from TRBV6-2 or TRBV6-3 and TRBJ1-3; 7 nucleotides match TRBD1. The germline V gene encodes CDR1 MNHEY and CDR2 SVGEGT. The CDR3 covers 16 residues. The part of the CDR3 DNA that was read is TGTGCCAGCAGCCTACAGGGGTCAGACGGTGGAAACACG. Translating gives CASSLQGSDGGNT. The entire CDR3 reads CASSLQGSDGGNTIYF.